This T cell receptor (beta chain) was captured in a study of CD8 T cells in ankylosing spondylitis. TCRdb analysed the 5' RACE reads with MiXCR anew, one entry per CDR3 protein. Of under 200,000 distinct CDR3 sequences in the sample, over 10% were seen once. The V gene lost 7 bases and the J gene lost 1 base, with 10 bases spanning the gap. Germline loops: CDR1 LNHDA, CDR2 SQIVND (reference sequence). The CDR3 is 13 residues long. The chain links TRBV19 to TRBJ1-1; weak D call: TRBD1 (5 bases). The sequencing sample was made of blood, either unsorted or a sorted T cell fraction (not recorded which). This sequence originates from a female donor with ankylosing spondylitis or in good health (not recorded which). For the CDR3, the DNA is TGTGCCAGTATCGGGACTCCGAACACTGAAGCTTTCTTT. As protein: CASIGTPNTEAFF.